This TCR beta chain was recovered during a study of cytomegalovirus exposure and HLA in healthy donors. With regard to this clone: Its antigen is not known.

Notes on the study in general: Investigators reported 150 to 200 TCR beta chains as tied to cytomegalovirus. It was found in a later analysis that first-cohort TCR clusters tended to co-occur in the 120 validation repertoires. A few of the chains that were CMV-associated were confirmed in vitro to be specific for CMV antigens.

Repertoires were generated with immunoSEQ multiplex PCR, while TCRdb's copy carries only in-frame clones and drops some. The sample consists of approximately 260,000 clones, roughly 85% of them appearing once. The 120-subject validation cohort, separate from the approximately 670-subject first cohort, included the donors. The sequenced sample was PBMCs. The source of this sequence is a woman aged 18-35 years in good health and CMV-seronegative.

CDR3 coding DNA: TGTGCCAGCACCGCGGGACTAGCGGGAGGGAACGAGCAGTACTTC. Amino acids: CASTAGLAGGNEQYF. This chain connects TRBV25-1 to TRBJ2-7; 16 bases map to TRBD2. CDR1 is MGHDK, CDR2 SYGVNS, per germline. CDR3 size: 15 residues. The junction had 5 bases not matched to a gene; V was cut back by 7 bases and J by 5 bases.